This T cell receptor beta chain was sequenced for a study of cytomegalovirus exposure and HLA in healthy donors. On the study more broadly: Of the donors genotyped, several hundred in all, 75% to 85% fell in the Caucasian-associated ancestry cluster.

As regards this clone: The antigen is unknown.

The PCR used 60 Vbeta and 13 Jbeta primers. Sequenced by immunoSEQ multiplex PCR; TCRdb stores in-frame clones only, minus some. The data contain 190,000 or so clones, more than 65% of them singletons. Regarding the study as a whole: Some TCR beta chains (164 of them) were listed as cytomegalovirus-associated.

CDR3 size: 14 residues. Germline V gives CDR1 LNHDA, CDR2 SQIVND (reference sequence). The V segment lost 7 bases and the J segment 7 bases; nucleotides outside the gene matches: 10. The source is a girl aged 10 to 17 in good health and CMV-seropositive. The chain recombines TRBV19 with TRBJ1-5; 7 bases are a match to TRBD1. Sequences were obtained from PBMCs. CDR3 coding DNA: TGTGCCAGTACTCCCGACAGGGTTTGGCAGCCCCAGCATTTT. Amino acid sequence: CASTPDRVWQPQHF.